Following are 4 T cell receptor beta chains from one sample sequenced in a study of T cell repertoires in urothelial bladder cancer. Only in-frame clones appear in the TCRdb table, and some are missing; sequencing was by immunoSEQ multiplex PCR. The top ten clones hold around 6.5% of a sample with around 11,000 clones, more than 60% of them seen once. Sequencing was done on a sample of tumor-infiltrating cells from bladder cancer. The source of these receptors is a human donor with a benign inflammatory bladder lesion.

This clone was seen more than once but under ten times. The V and J genes are TRBV30 and TRBJ1-5; D call uncertain. V lost 0 bases and J lost 2, with 11 bases in between. This CDR3 region has 15 residues. Per germline, CDR1 GTSNPN and CDR2 SVGIG (reference sequence). The CDR3 here is CAWSVRSLGNQPQHF. Written as DNA, the CDR3 is TGTGCCTGGAGTGTACGCAGTTTAGGCAATCAGCCCCAGCATTTT.

The sample holds a few counts of this clone. The chain links TRBV25-1 to TRBJ1-1, with D perhaps TRBD1 (6 bases). The CDR3 runs to 11 residues. The V gene's germline CDR1 is MGHDK and CDR2 SYGVNS. Between the trimmed V and J ends, which lost 6 bases and 10 bases, there was a span of 12 bases. CDR3 bases: TGTGCCAGCAGCCAAGGAGGGGGAGCTTTCTTT. Its translation: CASSQGGGAFF.

This clone was counted between two and nine times. The rearrangement links TRBV5-4 to TRBJ1-2; TRBD1 agrees at 7 bases. The ends lost 4 bases at V and 7 bases at J; junction bases unmatched: 10. This CDR3 comprises 14 residues. Looked up from germline, CDR1 is SGHNT and CDR2 is YYREEE (reference sequence). CDR3 DNA: TGTGCCAGCAGCCCCGGGGCCTACAGGGGTGGCTACACCTTC. This codes for CASSPGAYRGGYTF.

This clone was recorded a few times. The chain recombines TRBV6-5 with TRBJ1-1, with D perhaps matching TRBD1 (5 bases). The CDR3 extends over 12 amino acids. V was trimmed by 6 bases and J by 8 bases, leaving 13 bases between them. Germline V CDR1 and CDR2: MNHEY, SVGAGI. CDR3 nucleotide sequence: TGTGCCAGCAGCCGCGGACATGCCGAAGCTTTCTTT. This gives the protein CASSRGHAEAFF.